Listed here are 14 T cell receptor beta chains from one sample, sequenced in a study of blood T cells in healthy people across ages. Combining a sample-barcoded 5' primer with a J-beta primer mix, a second PCR ran for roughly 7 to 11 cycles. TCRdb ran MiXCR on the 5' RACE reads and lists one entry per CDR3 protein. The sample holds roughly 410,000 distinct CDR3 sequences, about 52% seen once. Sequences were obtained from blood. All receptors derive from a man in his sixties in good health.

This clonotype came up many times. The genes are TRBV7-2 and TRBJ2-3; 10 bases fit TRBD1. Trimming at V came to 5 bases and at J to 3 bases, leaving 8 bases not matched to a gene. Germline V lookup: CDR1 SGHTA, CDR2 FQGNSA. The CDR3 contains 16 residues. The CDR3 nucleotides are TGTGCCAGCAGCCCAGGGACAGGGGTTTTTACAGATACGCAGTATTTT. This gives the protein CASSPGTGVFTDTQYF.

The chain is built from TRBV11-1 and TRBJ2-3; 9 nucleotides match TRBD1. This CDR3 contains 13 residues. J was trimmed by 13 bases and V by 4 bases; bases with no gene match: 9. Germline-derived CDR1 and CDR2 are SGHAT and FQDESV (reference sequence). CDR3 in amino acids: CASSSARTGEEYF. DNA for the CDR3: TGTGCCAGCAGCTCCGCTCGGACAGGGGAGGAGTATTTT.

This clonotype came up once. The V gene is TRBV28, the J gene TRBJ2-7; 11 bases are a match to TRBD1. The DNA matches TRBJ2-5 better at its end, which makes the J call doubtful. The CDR3 is 15 amino acids. Germline V CDR1 and CDR2: MDHEN, SYDVKM. Written as DNA, the CDR3 is TGTGCCAGCAGTCGTCGGACAGGGGGCAGGGAGACCCAGTACTTC. Amino acids: CASSRRTGGRETQYF.

There are many counts of this clonotype. The gene calls are TRBV2 and TRBJ2-5; TRBD1 or TRBD2 may be the D gene (5 bases each). The ends were cut back, 7 bases at V and 2 bases at J, with 14 bases in the middle. Germline CDR1 is SNHLY and CDR2 is FYNNEI. This CDR3 has 14 amino acids. CDR3 amino acids: CASILGPLQETQYF. The CDR3 DNA sequence: TGTGCCAGCATCCTGGGACCGCTTCAAGAGACCCAGTACTTC.

This rearrangement joins TRBV15 to TRBJ2-7; D is uncertain. V lost 0 bases to trimming and J lost 2 bases, with 11 bases between them. CDR3 size: 15 residues. From germline, CDR1 is LNHNV and CDR2 YYDKDF (reference sequence). CDR3 loop: CATSRERQVAYEQYF. The CDR3 DNA reads as TGTGCCACCAGCAGAGAGAGGCAGGTCGCCTACGAGCAGTACTTC.

The chain couples TRBV4-2 to TRBJ2-7; a possible D gene is TRBD2 (6 bases). The germline V gene encodes CDR1 LGHNA and CDR2 YNFKEQ. The CDR3 totals 13 residues. The germline V and J ends were trimmed by 2 bases and 7 bases, with 12 bases remaining between them. CDR3 nucleotide sequence: TGTGCCAGCAGCCAAAATGCGGGGTGGGAGCAGTACTTC. Protein: CASSQNAGWEQYF.

The chain combines TRBV4-2 with TRBJ1-1; D gene uncertain. V lost 0 bases and J lost 7, with 6 bases in between. Germline V CDR1 and CDR2: LGHNA, YNFKEQ. The CDR3 runs 12 residues. The CDR3 is CASSQDHFEAFF. The CDR3 coding sequence is TGTGCCAGCAGCCAAGACCACTTTGAAGCTTTCTTT.

The gene calls are TRBV7-2 and TRBJ2-3; the D gene could be TRBD1 or TRBD2 (5 bases each). Trimming removed 5 bases from V and 6 bases from J, with 15 bases in between. Germline V gene lookup returns CDR1 SGHTA and CDR2 FQGNSA. The length of the CDR3 is 14 residues. CDR3 DNA: TGTGCCAGCAGCGTAGGGGACCAGCGGGATACGCAGTATTTT. It specifies CASSVGDQRDTQYF.

The V gene is TRBV4-2, the J gene TRBJ1-4; no clear D. This CDR3 comprises 15 residues. Trimming shortened V by 0 bases and J by 5 bases, and 10 bases separated the two germline ends. The germline V gene encodes CDR1 LGHNA and CDR2 YNFKEQ. CDR3 region: CASSQEGGINEKLFF. CDR3 coding DNA: TGTGCCAGCAGCCAAGAAGGTGGAATAAATGAAAAACTGTTTTTT.

This clonotype was picked up a small number of times. The V call is TRBV6-2 or TRBV6-3, the J call TRBJ2-5; weak D call: TRBD2 (6 bases). This CDR3 region has 13 residues. Germline CDR1 and CDR2: MNHEY and SVGEGT. Trimming shortened V by 8 bases and J by 2 bases, and 12 bases separated the two germline ends. The CDR3 sequence is CASRDWKQETQYF. The DNA of the CDR3 is TGTGCCAGCCGGGACTGGAAGCAAGAGACCCAGTACTTC.

The chain uses TRBV7-6 and TRBJ2-5, with 9 bases matching TRBD2. Trimming removed 3 bases from V and 2 bases from J; junction bases left unmatched: 1. In germline, CDR1 is SGHVS, CDR2 FNYEAQ. The CDR3 contains 14 residues. In DNA form, the CDR3 reads TGTGCCAGCAGCTTGCTAGCGGGGCAAGAGACCCAGTACTTC. This sequence encodes CASSLLAGQETQYF. Using reference TRBV7-6 and TRBJ2-5 for the parts outside the CDR3, the full variable domain is GAGVSQSPRYKVTKRGQDVALRCDPISGHVSLYWYRQALGQGPEFLTYFNYEAQQDKSGLPNDRFSAERPEGSISTLTIQRTEQRDSAMYRCASSLLAGQETQYFGPGTRLLVL.

This chain joins TRBV20-1 and TRBJ2-4, with TRBD1 identical over 9 bases. TRBJ2-7 matches the DNA end more closely, so the J call is doubtful. This CDR3 is 13 amino acids long. From germline, CDR1 is DFQATT and CDR2 SNEGSKA (reference sequence). The CDR3 sequence: CSAGTGRYYEQYF. CDR3 DNA: TGCAGTGCTGGGACAGGGAGGTACTACGAGCAGTACTTC.

J is TRBJ2-4 and V is TRBV20-1; the D gene is possibly TRBD1 (5 bases). The assigned J gene may be wrong: the sequence end matches TRBJ2-7 better. Germline V gene data show CDR1 as DFQATT and CDR2 as SNEGSKA (reference sequence). The CDR3 has 15 amino acids. DNA for the CDR3: TGCAGTGCTAGCGAAGGGGCCAAACTGACCTACGAGCAGTACTTC. Its protein product is CSASEGAKLTYEQYF.

Concerning this clonotype itself: A junction end diverges from the germline sequence, so it may reflect a read error. The rearrangement uses TRBV7-7 and TRBJ2-1; possibly TRBD2 for D (7 bases). Germline lookup yields CDR1 SSHAT and CDR2 FNYEAQ (reference sequence). The CDR3 sequence is 15 residues long. The DNA for the CDR3 is TGTGCTAGCAGCACACAGGGAGGGCCTTACAATGAGCAGTTCTTC. Encoded protein: CASSTQGGPYNEQFF.